Below, one TCR beta chain is given with its context. These data come from a study of Graves' ophthalmopathy and Graves' hyperthyroidism. Scientists amplified the TCR beta CDR3 regions from RNA transcripts. An opening RT-PCR round employed HTBI primers and preceded a second-round multiplex PCR. In TCRdb, the multiplex PCR reads were re-called with MiXCR into one record per CDR3 protein. This sample has under 350,000 distinct CDR3 sequences; 17% occur once, and the top ten carry 9% to 15%. The CDR3 spans 16 residues. Germline trimming cut 2 bases from V and 2 bases from J; bases unmatched to any gene: 5.

The chain uses TRBV12-3 or TRBV12-4 and TRBJ2-5, with 10 bases fitting TRBD2. The sequenced sample consisted of peripheral blood. The receptor was isolated from an adult man with Graves' ophthalmopathy. DNA of the CDR3: TGTGCCAGCAGTTTATTTCGGACTAGCGGACAAGAGACCCAGTACTTC. Amino acids: CASSLFRTSGQETQYF.